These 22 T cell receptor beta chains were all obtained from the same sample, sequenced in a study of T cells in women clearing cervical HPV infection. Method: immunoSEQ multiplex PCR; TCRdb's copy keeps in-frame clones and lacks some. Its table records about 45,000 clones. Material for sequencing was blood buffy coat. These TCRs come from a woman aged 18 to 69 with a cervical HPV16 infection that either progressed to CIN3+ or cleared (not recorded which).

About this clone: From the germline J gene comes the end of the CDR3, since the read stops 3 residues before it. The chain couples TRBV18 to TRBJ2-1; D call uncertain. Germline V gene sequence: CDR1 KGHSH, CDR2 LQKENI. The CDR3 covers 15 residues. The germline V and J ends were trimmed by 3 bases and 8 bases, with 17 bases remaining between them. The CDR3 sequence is CASSPASVGFDEQFF. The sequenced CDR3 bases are TGTGCCAGCTCACCGGCTAGTGTCGGATTCGATGAG.

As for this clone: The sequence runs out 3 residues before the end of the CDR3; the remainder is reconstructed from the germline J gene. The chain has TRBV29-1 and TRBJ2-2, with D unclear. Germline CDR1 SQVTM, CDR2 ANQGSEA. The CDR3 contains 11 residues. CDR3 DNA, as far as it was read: TGCAGCGTTGAACTAGGTGAAAAG. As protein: CSVELGEK. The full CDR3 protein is CSVELGEKLFF.

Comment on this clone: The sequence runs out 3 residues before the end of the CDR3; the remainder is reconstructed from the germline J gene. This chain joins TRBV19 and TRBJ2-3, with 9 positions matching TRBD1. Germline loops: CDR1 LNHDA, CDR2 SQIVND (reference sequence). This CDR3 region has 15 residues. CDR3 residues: CASSIWGQGNQPQYF. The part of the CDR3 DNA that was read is TGTGCCAGTAGTATCTGGGGACAGGGTAACCAGCCG.

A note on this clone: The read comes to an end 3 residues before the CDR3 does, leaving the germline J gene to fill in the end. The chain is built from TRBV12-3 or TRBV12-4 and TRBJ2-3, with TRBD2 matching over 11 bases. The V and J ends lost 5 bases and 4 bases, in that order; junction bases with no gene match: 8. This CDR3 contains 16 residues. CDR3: CASSPTSGGSSDTQYF. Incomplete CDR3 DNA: TGTGCCAGCAGTCCCACTAGCGGGGGTTCCTCAGATACG.

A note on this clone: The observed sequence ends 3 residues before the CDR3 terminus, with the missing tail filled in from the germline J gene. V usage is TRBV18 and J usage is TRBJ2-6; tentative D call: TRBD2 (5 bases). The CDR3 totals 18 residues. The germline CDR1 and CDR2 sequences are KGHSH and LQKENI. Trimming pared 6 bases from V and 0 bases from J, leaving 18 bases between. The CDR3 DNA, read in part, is TGTGCCAGCTCCCAACAATTTGCGGGCAGCTCTGGGGCCAACGTC. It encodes CASSQQFAGSSGANV. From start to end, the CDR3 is CASSQQFAGSSGANVLTF.

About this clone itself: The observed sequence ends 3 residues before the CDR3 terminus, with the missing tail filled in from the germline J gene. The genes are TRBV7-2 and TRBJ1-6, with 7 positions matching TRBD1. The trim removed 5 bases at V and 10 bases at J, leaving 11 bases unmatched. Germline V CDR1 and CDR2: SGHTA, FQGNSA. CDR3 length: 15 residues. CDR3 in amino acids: CASSQAVGGASPLHF. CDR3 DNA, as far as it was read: TGTGCCAGCAGCCAAGCGGTAGGGGGCGCGTCACCC.

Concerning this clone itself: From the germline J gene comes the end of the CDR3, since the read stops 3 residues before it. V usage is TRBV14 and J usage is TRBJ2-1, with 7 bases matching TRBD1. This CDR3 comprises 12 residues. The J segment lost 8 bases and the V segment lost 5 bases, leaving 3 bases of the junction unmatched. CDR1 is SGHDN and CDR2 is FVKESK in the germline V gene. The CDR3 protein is CASSSGQDEQFF. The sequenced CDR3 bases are TGTGCCAGCAGCTCAGGACAGGATGAG. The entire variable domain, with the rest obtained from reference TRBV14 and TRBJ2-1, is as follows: EAGVTQFPSHSVIEKGQTVTLRCDPISGHDNLYWYRRVMGKEIKFLLHFVKESKQDESGMPNNRFLAERTGGTYSTLKVQPAELEDSGVYFCASSSGQDEQFFGPGTRLTVL.

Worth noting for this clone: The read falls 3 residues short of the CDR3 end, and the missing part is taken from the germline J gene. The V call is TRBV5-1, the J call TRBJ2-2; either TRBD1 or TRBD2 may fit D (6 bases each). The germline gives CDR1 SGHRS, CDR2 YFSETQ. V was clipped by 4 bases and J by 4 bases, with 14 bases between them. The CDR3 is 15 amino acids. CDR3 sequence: CASSAGHLGTGELFF. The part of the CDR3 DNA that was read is TGCGCCAGCAGCGCGGGACATTTGGGCACCGGGGAG.

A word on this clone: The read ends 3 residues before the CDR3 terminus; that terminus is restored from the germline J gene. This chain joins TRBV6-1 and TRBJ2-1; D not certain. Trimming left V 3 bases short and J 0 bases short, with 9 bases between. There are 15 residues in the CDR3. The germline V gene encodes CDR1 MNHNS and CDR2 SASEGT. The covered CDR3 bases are TGTGCCAGCAGTGAGAAAGCGCTCTCCTACAATGAG. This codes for CASSEKALSYNE. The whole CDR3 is CASSEKALSYNEQFF.

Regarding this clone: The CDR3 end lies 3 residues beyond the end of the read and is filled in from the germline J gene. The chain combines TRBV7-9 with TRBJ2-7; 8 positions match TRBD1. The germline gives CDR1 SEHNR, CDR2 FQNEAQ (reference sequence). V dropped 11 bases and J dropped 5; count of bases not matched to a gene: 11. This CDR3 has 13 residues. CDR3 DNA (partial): TGTGCCGGCGTTGCGGACAGGGCGGACGAG. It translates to CAGVADRADE. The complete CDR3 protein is CAGVADRADEQYF.

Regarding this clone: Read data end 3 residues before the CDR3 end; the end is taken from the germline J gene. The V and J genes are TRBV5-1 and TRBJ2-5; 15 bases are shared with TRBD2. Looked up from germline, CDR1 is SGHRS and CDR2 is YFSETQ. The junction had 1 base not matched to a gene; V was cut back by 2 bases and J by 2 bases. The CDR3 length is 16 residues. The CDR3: CASSFGTSGGQETQYF. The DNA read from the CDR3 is TGCGCCAGCAGCTTTGGGACTAGCGGGGGGCAAGAGACC. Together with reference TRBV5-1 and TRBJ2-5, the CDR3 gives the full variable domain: KAGVTQTPRYLIKTRGQQVTLSCSPISGHRSVSWYQQTPGQGLQFLFEYFSETQRNKGNFPGRFSGRQFSNSRSEMNVSTLELGDSALYLCASSFGTSGGQETQYFGPGTRLLVL.

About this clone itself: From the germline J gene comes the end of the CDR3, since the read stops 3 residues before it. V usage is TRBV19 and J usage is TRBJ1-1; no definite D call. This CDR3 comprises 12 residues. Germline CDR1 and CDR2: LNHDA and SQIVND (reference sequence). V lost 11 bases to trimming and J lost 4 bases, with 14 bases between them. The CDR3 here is CASGWPSTEAFF. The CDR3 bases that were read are TGTGCCTCGGGGTGGCCGAGCACTGAA.

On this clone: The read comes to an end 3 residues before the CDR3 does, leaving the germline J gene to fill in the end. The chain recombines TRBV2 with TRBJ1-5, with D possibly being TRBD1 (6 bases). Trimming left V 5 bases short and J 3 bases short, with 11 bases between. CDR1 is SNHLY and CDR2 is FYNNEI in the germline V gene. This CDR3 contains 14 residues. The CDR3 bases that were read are TGTGCCAGCAGTCACGGACAGAACAATCAGCCC. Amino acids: CASSHGQNNQP. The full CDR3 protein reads CASSHGQNNQPQHF.

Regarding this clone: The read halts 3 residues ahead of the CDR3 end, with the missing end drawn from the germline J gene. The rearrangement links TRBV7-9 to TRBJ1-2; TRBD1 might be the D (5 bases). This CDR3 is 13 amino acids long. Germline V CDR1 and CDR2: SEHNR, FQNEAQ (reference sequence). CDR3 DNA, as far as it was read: TGTGCCGCGGAGGAGGGGAGTCGCTACGAC. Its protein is CAAEEGSRYD. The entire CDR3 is CAAEEGSRYDYTF.

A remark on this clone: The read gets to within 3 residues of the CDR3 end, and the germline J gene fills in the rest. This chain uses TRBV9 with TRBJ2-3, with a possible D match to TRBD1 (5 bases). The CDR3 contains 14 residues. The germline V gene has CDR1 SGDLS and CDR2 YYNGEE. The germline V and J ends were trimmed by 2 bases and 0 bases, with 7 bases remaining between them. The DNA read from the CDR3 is TGTGCCAGCAGCGTGACAGCTAGCACAGATACG. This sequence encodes CASSVTASTDT. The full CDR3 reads CASSVTASTDTQYF. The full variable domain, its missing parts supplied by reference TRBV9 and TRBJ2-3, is DSGVTQTPKHLITATGQRVTLRCSPRSGDLSVYWYQQSLDQGLQFLIQYYNGEERAKGNILERFSAQQFPDLHSELNLSSLELGDSALYFCASSVTASTDTQYFGPGTRLTVL.

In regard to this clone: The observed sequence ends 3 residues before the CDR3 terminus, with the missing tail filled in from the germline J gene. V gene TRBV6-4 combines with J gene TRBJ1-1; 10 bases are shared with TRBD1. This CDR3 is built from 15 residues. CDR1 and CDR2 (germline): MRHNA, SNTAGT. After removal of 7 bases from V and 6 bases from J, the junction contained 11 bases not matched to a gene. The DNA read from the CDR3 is TGTGCCAGCAATGGAGTTAGGGGACAGGGGTCTGAA. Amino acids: CASNGVRGQGSE. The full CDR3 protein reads CASNGVRGQGSEAFF.

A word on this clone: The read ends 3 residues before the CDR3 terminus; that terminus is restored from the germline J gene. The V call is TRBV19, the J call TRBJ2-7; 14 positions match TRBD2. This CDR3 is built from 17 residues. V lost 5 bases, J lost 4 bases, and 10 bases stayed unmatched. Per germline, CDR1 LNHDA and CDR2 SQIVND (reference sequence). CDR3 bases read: TGTGCCAGTAGTTTCGGACTAGCGGGGGGTAAGGGGTACGAG. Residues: CASSFGLAGGKGYE. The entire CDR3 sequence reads CASSFGLAGGKGYEQYF.

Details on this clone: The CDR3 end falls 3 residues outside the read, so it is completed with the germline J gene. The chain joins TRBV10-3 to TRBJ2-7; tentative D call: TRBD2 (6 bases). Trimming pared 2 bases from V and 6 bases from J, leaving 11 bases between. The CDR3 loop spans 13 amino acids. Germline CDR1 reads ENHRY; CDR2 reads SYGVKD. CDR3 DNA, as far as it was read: TGTGCCATCAGTGAGGGGGGGATGGGCGAG. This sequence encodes CAISEGGMGE. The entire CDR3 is CAISEGGMGEQYF.

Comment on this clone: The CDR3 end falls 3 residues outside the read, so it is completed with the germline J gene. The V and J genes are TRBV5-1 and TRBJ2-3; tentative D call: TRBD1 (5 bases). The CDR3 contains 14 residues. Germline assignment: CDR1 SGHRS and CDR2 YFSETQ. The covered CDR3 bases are TGCGCCAGCAGCTTCAGGGTGGACGAAGAGACG. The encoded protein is CASSFRVDEET. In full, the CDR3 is CASSFRVDEETQYF.

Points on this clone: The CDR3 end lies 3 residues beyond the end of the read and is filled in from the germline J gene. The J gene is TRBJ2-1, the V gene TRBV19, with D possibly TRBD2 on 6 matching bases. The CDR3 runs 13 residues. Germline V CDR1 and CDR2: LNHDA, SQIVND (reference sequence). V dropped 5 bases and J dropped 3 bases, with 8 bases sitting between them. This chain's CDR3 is CASSRLVYNEQFF. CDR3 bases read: TGTGCCAGTAGTCGACTAGTCTACAATGAG.

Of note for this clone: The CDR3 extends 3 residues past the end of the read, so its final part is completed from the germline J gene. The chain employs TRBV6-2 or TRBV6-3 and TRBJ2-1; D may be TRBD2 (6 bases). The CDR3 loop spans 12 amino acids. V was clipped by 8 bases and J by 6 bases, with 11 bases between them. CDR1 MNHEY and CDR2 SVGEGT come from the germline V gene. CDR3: CASGGTFNEQFF. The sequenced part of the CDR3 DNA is TGTGCCAGCGGTGGGACTTTCAATGAG.

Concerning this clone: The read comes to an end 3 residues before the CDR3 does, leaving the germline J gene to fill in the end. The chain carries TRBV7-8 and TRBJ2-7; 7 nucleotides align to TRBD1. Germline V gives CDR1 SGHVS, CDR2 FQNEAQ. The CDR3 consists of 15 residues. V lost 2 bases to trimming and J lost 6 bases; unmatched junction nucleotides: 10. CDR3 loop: CASSLTTGYAGEQYF. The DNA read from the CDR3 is TGTGCCAGCAGCTTAACGACAGGGTATGCTGGCGAG. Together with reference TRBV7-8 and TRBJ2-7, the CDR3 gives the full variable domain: GAGVSQSPRYKVAKRGQDVALRCDPISGHVSLFWYQQALGQGPEFLTYFQNEAQLDKSGLPSDRFFAERPEGSVSTLKIQRTQQEDSAVYLCASSLTTGYAGEQYFGPGTRLTVT.